This is a list of T cell receptor beta chains from one sample in a study of OX40 agonist ivuxolimab in advanced cancers. Measured with immunoSEQ multiplex PCR; TCRdb has only the in-frame clones, and not every one. The repertoire has roughly 100,000 clones, 90% of them found once; the top ten carry roughly 0.16%. Sequencing was performed on CD4+ or CD8+ T cells sorted from blood, taken in a trial of the OX40 agonist ivuxolimab. The source of these receptors is an adult with an advanced solid tumor such as melanoma, head and neck, liver or kidney cancer. Each CDR3 is given with its conserved first and last residue. Each record gives: V gene, D gene, J gene, clone size, CDR3 DNA, CDR3 protein. A D gene is named only where the DNA matches it firmly. Expanded clones are given a class, and other clones once, few, many or no size at all.

V gene: TRBV19
D gene: TRBD1
J gene: TRBJ1-2
clone size: .
CDR3 DNA: TGTGCCAGTAGGGGGACAGGGGGCTATGGCTACACCTTC
CDR3 protein: CASRGTGGYGYTF

V gene: TRBV4-1
D gene: .
J gene: TRBJ2-7
clone size: .
CDR3 DNA: TGCGCCAGCAGCCAGGGTAGGGAGAGGCTAGCCTACGAGCAGTACTTC
CDR3 protein: CASSQGRERLAYEQYF

V gene: TRBV2
D gene: TRBD1
J gene: TRBJ2-4
clone size: .
CDR3 DNA: TGTGCCAGCAGGGGACAGACAGCCAAAAACATTCAGTACTTC
CDR3 protein: CASRGQTAKNIQYF

V gene: TRBV7-8
D gene: .
J gene: TRBJ2-1
clone size: .
CDR3 DNA: TGTGCCAGCAATGACCTAGGGGGTTACAATGAGCAGTTCTTC
CDR3 protein: CASNDLGGYNEQFF

V gene: TRBV27
D gene: .
J gene: TRBJ2-1
clone size: .
CDR3 DNA: TGTGCCAGCAGTCCCTGGACGGCAGCCGAGCAGTTCTTC
CDR3 protein: CASSPWTAAEQFF

V gene: TRBV5-1
D gene: .
J gene: TRBJ1-1
clone size: .
CDR3 DNA: TGCGCCAGCAGCTTGGCCACTGGTAGCCACACTGAAGCTTTCTTT
CDR3 protein: CASSLATGSHTEAFF

V gene: TRBV15
D gene: .
J gene: TRBJ2-1
clone size: .
CDR3 DNA: TGTGCCACCAGCAGAGAGTCTCAGGGTTGGGCCAATGAGCAGTTCTTC
CDR3 protein: CATSRESQGWANEQFF

V gene: TRBV19
D gene: .
J gene: TRBJ2-7
clone size: .
CDR3 DNA: TGTGCCAGTAGTATCTCCATGGGCATGGTCTACGAGCAGTACTTC
CDR3 protein: CASSISMGMVYEQYF

V gene: TRBV5-1
D gene: .
J gene: TRBJ2-7
clone size: .
CDR3 DNA: TGCGCCAGCAGCTTACAGAACGAGCAGTACTTC
CDR3 protein: CASSLQNEQYF

V gene: TRBV14
D gene: .
J gene: TRBJ1-6
clone size: .
CDR3 DNA: TGTGCCAGCAGCCAAGAATCCCTTCCCAATTCACCCCTCCACTTT
CDR3 protein: CASSQESLPNSPLHF

V gene: TRBV7-9
D gene: TRBD1
J gene: TRBJ1-2
clone size: few
CDR3 DNA: TGTGCCAGCAGCATTAGACAGGGGGCCAATGGCTACACCTTC
CDR3 protein: CASSIRQGANGYTF

V gene: TRBV7-9
D gene: .
J gene: TRBJ2-3
clone size: .
CDR3 DNA: TGTGCCAGCAGCTTTCATGAGGATACGCAGTATTTT
CDR3 protein: CASSFHEDTQYF

V gene: TRBV29-1
D gene: .
J gene: TRBJ2-1
clone size: .
CDR3 DNA: TGCAGCGGAGGACAGAATGAGCAGTTCTTC
CDR3 protein: CSGGQNEQFF

V gene: TRBV5-1
D gene: TRBD1
J gene: TRBJ2-4
clone size: .
CDR3 DNA: TGCGCCAGCAGCTTGGTAGGGGACAGTGAGTACTTC
CDR3 protein: CASSLVGDSEYF

V gene: TRBV2
D gene: TRBD1
J gene: TRBJ1-1
clone size: .
CDR3 DNA: TGTGCCAGCAGCCGGGACAGATTCACTGAAGCTTTCTTT
CDR3 protein: CASSRDRFTEAFF

V gene: TRBV6-5
D gene: .
J gene: TRBJ1-5
clone size: .
CDR3 DNA: TGTGCCAGCAGTTCGGGCGGTAGCAATCAGCCCCAGCATTTT
CDR3 protein: CASSSGGSNQPQHF

V gene: TRBV20-1
D gene: .
J gene: TRBJ2-5
clone size: .
CDR3 DNA: TGCAGTGCCACCGGATCCGAGACCCAGTACTTC
CDR3 protein: CSATGSETQYF

V gene: TRBV6-1
D gene: TRBD1
J gene: TRBJ1-1
clone size: .
CDR3 DNA: TGTGCCAGCGGGACAGGGGTTACTGAAGCTTTCTTT
CDR3 protein: CASGTGVTEAFF

V gene: TRBV7-3
D gene: TRBD2
J gene: TRBJ2-3
clone size: .
CDR3 DNA: TGTGCCAGCAGCTTAGGTTCGGCGGGGGTTAGCACAGATACGCAGTATTTT
CDR3 protein: CASSLGSAGVSTDTQYF

V gene: TRBV6-1
D gene: .
J gene: TRBJ2-7
clone size: .
CDR3 DNA: TGTGCCAGCAGTGAAAAGGGGGGCCCGAGAGACTACGAGCAGTACTTC
CDR3 protein: CASSEKGGPRDYEQYF

V gene: TRBV19
D gene: TRBD1
J gene: TRBJ2-7
clone size: .
CDR3 DNA: TGTGCCAGTAGTATTATCTCCGGGACAGGGGAGTACGAGCAGTACTTC
CDR3 protein: CASSIISGTGEYEQYF

V gene: TRBV5-1
D gene: TRBD2
J gene: TRBJ2-3
clone size: .
CDR3 DNA: TGCGCCAGCAGCTTGGCCACGCGGGGGGTCCCCTATGTTACAGATACGCAGTATTTT
CDR3 protein: CASSLATRGVPYVTDTQYF